This section outlines one T cell receptor (beta chain) sequence together with its context. This specimen comes from a study of blood T cell dynamics during melanoma immunotherapy. The time point is: week 3, after first cycle of checkpoint inhibitor. Repertoires were generated with immunoSEQ multiplex PCR, while TCRdb's copy carries only in-frame clones and drops some. This sample yields some 15,000 clones, of which approximately 94% are seen a single time; 0.2% to 0.25% belongs to the top ten. CDR3 length: 15 amino acids. CDR1 is KGHSH and CDR2 is LQKENI in the germline V gene. V shed 3 bases, J shed 3 bases, and the junction held 6 bases outside the gene matches.

V gene TRBV18 combines with J gene TRBJ2-7, with 9 bases matching TRBD1. Sequenced material: effector memory CD8+ T cells from blood, taken from a patient treated with checkpoint blockade. The TCR was taken from a human donor with melanoma. CDR3 region: CASSPPGQGGYEQYF. As DNA, the CDR3 is TGTGCCAGCTCACCTCCGGGACAGGGAGGCTACGAGCAGTACTTC.